A single sample gave rise to the 2 T cell receptor beta chains below, sequenced in a study of T cell responses to AZD1222 COVID-19 vaccine. Repertoires were generated with immunoSEQ multiplex PCR, while TCRdb's copy carries only in-frame clones and drops some. The sample includes some 74,000 clones, nearly 90% seen only once; the top ten take under 1.5%. Sequenced material: peripheral blood, taken 28 days after the second AZD1222 dose. The receptors derive from an adult who received the AZD1222 COVID-19 vaccine.

DNA of the CDR3: TGTGCCAGCAAGGTGGGACAGGGAGGAACTGAAGCTTTCTTT. Its protein is CASKVGQGGTEAFF. The chain has TRBV6-5 and TRBJ1-1; TRBD1 agrees at 9 bases. CDR3 size: 14 residues. The germline CDR1 and CDR2 sequences are MNHEY and SVGAGI. With V trimmed by 7 bases and J by 5 bases, 8 bases remained unmatched.

The chain is built from TRBV2 and TRBJ2-3; possibly TRBD2 for D (5 bases). The CDR3 length is 14 residues. Looked up from germline, CDR1 is SNHLY and CDR2 is FYNNEI. Trimming removed 5 bases from V and 5 bases from J, with 14 bases in between. CDR3: CASSKGSVGDTQYF. Here the CDR3 DNA reads TGTGCCAGCAGTAAAGGGAGCGTGGGAGATACGCAGTATTTT.